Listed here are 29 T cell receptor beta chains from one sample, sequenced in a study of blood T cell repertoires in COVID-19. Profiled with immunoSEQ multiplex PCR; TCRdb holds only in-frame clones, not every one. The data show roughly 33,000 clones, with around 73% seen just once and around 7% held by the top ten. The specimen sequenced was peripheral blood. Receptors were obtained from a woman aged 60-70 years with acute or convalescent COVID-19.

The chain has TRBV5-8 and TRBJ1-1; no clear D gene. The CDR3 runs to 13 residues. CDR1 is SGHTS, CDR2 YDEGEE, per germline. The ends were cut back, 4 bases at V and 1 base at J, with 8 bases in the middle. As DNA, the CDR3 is TGTGCCAGCAGCCGCCGACAGAACACTGAAGCTTTCTTT. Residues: CASSRRQNTEAFF.

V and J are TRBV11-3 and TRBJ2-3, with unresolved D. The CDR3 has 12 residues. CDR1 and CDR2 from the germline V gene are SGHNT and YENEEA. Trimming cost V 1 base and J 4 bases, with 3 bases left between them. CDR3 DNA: TGTGCCAGCAGCTTAGCTGCAGATACGCAGTATTTT. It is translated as CASSLAADTQYF. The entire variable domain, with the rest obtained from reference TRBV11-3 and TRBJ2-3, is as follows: EAGVVQSPRYKIIEKKQPVAFWCNPISGHNTLYWYLQNLGQGPELLIRYENEEAVDDSQLPKDRFSAERLKGVDSTLKIQPAELGDSAVYLCASSLAADTQYFGPGTRLTVL.

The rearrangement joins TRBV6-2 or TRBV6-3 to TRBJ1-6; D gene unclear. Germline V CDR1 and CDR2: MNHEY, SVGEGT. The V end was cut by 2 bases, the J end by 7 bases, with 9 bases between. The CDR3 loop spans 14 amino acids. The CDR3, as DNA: TGTGCCAGCAGTTACGGGTTGGAGAATTCACCCCTCCACTTT. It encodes CASSYGLENSPLHF.

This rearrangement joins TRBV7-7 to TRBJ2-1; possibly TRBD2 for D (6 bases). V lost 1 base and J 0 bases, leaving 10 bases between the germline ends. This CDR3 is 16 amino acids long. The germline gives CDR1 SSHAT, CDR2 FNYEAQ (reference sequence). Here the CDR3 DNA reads TGTGCCAGCAGCTTAGGTGCGGGGAGCTCCTACAATGAGCAGTTCTTC. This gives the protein CASSLGAGSSYNEQFF.

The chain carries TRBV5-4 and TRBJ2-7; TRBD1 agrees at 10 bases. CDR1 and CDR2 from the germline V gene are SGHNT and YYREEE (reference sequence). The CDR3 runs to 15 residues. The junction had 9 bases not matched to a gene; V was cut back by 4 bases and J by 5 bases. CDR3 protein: CASSPNQGQGNEQYF. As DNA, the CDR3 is TGTGCCAGCAGCCCTAACCAGGGACAGGGGAACGAGCAGTACTTC.

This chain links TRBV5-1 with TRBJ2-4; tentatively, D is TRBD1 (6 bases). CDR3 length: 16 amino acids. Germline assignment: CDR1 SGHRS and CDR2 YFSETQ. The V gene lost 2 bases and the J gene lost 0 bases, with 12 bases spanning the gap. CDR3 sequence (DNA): TGCGCCAGCAGCTTAGGACAGATCTTAGCCAAAAACATTCAGTACTTC. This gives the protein CASSLGQILAKNIQYF.

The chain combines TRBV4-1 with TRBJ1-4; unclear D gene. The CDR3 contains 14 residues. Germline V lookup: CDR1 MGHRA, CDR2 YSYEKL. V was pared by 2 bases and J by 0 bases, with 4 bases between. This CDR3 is CASSQSSTNEKLFF. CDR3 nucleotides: TGCGCCAGCAGCCAATCGTCAACTAATGAAAAACTGTTTTTT.

This CDR3 is CASRGTASSGPLYGYTF. The DNA of the CDR3 is TGTGCCAGCAGGGGGACAGCCTCCTCCGGCCCTCTCTATGGCTACACCTTC. The V gene is TRBV5-6, the J gene TRBJ1-2; the match to TRBD1 covers 7 bases. The trim removed 5 bases at V and 4 bases at J, leaving 17 bases unmatched. CDR1 and CDR2 from the germline V gene are SGHDT and YYEEEE. The CDR3 has 17 amino acids.

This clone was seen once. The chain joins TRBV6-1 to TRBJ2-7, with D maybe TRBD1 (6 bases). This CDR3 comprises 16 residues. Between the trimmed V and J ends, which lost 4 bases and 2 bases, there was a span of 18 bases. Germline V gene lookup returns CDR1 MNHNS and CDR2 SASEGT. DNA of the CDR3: TGTGCCAGCAGTGTTCGTCCGGGACACGATACCTACGAGCAGTACTTC. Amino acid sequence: CASSVRPGHDTYEQYF.

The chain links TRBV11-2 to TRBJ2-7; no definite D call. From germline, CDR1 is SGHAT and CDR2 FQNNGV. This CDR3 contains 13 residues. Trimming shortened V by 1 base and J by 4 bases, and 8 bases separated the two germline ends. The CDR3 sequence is CASSLGTAYEQYF. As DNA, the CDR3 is TGTGCCAGCAGCTTAGGTACTGCATACGAGCAGTACTTC. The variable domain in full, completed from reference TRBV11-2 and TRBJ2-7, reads EAGVAQSPRYKIIEKRQSVAFWCNPISGHATLYWYQQILGQGPKLLIQFQNNGVVDDSQLPKDRFSAERLKGVDSTLKIQPAKLEDSAVYLCASSLGTAYEQYFGPGTRLTVT.

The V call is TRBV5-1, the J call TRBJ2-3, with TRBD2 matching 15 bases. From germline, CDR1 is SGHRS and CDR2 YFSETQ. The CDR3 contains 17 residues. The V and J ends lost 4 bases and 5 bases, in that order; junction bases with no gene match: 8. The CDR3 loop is CASSPGLAGGIIDTQYF. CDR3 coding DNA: TGCGCCAGCAGCCCCGGACTAGCGGGGGGGATAATAGATACGCAGTATTTT.

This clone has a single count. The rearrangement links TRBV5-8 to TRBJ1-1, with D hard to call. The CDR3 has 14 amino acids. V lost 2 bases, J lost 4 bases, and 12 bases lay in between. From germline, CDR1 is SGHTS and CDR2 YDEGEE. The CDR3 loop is CASSFCRNGTEAFF. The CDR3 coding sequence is TGTGCCAGCAGCTTTTGCCGAAACGGCACTGAAGCTTTCTTT. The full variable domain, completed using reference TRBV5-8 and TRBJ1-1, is EAGVTQSPTHLIKTRGQQATLRCSPISGHTSVYWYQQALGLGLQFLLWYDEGEERNRGNFPPRFSGRQFPNYSSELNVNALELEDSALYLCASSFCRNGTEAFFGQGTRLTVV.

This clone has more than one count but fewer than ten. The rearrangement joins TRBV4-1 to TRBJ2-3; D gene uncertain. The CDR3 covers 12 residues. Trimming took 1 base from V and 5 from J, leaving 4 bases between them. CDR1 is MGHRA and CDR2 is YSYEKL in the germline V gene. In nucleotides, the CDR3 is TGCGCCAGCAGCCAAGGGCAAGATACGCAGTATTTT. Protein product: CASSQGQDTQYF.

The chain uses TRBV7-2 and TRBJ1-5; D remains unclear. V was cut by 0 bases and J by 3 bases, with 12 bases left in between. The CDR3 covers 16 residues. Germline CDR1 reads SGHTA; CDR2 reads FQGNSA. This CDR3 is CASSLANLVLNQPQHF. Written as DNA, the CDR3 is TGTGCCAGCAGCTTAGCAAACCTGGTACTCAATCAGCCCCAGCATTTT.

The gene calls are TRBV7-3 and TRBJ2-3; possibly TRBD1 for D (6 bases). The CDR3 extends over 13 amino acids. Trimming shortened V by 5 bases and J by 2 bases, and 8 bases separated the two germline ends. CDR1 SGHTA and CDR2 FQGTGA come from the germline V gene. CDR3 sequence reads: CASSRDITDTQYF. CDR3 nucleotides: TGTGCCAGCAGCCGGGACATCACAGATACGCAGTATTTT.

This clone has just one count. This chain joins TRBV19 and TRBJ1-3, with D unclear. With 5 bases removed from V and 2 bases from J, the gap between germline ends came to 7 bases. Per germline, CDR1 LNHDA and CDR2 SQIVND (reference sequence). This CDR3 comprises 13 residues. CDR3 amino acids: CASSRDTGNTIYF. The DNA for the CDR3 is TGTGCCAGTAGTCGGGATACTGGAAACACCATATATTTT.

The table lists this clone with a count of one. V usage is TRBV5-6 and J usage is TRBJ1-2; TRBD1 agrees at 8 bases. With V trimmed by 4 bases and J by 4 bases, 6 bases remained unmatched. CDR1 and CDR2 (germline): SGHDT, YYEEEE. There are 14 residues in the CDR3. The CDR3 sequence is CASSVGQASYGYTF. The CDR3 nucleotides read TGTGCCAGCAGCGTGGGACAGGCGAGCTATGGCTACACCTTC.

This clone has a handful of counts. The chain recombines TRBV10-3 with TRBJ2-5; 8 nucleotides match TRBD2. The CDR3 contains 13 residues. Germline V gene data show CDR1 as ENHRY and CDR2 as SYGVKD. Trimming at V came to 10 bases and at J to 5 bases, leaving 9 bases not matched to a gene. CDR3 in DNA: TGTGCCACGGGCGGGGGGCTCTGGGAGACCCAGTACTTC. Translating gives CATGGGLWETQYF.

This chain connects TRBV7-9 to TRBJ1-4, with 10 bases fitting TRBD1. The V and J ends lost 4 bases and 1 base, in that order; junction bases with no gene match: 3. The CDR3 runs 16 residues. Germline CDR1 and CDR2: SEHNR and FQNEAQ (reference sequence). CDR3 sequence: CASSSRDRGTNEKLFF. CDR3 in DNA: TGTGCCAGCAGCTCCCGGGACAGGGGAACTAATGAAAAACTGTTTTTT.

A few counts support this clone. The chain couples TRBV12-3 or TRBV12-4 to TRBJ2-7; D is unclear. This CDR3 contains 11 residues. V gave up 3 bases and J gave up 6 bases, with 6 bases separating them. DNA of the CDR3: TGTGCCAGCAGTTTGGCCCGCGAGCAGTACTTC. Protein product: CASSLAREQYF.

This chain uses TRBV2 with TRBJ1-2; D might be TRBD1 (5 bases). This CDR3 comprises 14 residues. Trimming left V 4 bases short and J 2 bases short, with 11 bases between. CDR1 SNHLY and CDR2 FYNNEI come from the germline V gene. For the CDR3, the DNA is TGTGCCAGCAGTGTTCGGCAGGGCAACTATGGCTACACCTTC. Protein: CASSVRQGNYGYTF.

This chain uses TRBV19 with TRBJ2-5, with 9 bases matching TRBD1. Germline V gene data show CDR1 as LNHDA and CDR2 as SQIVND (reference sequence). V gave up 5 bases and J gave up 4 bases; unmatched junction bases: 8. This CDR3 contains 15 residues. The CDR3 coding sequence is TGTGCCAGTAGTGCCGGACAGGGGAAAGCAGAGACCCAGTACTTC. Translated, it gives CASSAGQGKAETQYF.

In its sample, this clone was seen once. The CDR3 is CASSQLAGEAFF. CDR3 nucleotide sequence: TGTGCCAGCAGCCAATTGGCAGGGGAAGCTTTCTTT. The chain links TRBV16 to TRBJ1-1, with a possible D match to TRBD1 (5 bases). Germline CDR1 reads KGHSY; CDR2 reads FQNENV. Deletions cut 1 base from V and 8 bases from J, with 8 bases between. The CDR3 totals 12 residues.

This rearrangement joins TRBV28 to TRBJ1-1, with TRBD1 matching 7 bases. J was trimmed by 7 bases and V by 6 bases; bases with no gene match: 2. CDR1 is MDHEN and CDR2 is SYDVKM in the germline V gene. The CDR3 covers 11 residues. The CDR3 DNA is TGTGCCAGCAGGGGGACAGTTGAAGCTTTCTTT. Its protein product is CASRGTVEAFF. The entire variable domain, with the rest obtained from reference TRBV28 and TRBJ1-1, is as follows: DVKVTQSSRYLVKRTGEKVFLECVQDMDHENMFWYRQDPGLGLRLIYFSYDVKMKEKGDIPEGYSVSREKKERFSLILESASTNQTSMYLCASRGTVEAFFGQGTRLTVV.

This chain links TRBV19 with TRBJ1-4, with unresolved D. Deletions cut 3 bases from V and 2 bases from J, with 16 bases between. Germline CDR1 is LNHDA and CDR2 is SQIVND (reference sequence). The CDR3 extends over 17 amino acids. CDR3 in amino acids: CASSIEGYGGTNEKLFF. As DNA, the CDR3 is TGTGCCAGTAGTATTGAAGGGTACGGAGGGACTAATGAAAAACTGTTTTTT.

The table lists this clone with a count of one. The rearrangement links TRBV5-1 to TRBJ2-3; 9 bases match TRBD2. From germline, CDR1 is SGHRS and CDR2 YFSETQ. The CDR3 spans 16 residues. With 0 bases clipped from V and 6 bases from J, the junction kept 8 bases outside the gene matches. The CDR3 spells CASSLGVAGAGDTQYF. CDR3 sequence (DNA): TGCGCCAGCAGCTTGGGAGTAGCGGGGGCCGGGGATACGCAGTATTTT. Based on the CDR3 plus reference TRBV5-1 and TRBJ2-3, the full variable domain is KAGVTQTPRYLIKTRGQQVTLSCSPISGHRSVSWYQQTPGQGLQFLFEYFSETQRNKGNFPGRFSGRQFSNSRSEMNVSTLELGDSALYLCASSLGVAGAGDTQYFGPGTRLTVL.

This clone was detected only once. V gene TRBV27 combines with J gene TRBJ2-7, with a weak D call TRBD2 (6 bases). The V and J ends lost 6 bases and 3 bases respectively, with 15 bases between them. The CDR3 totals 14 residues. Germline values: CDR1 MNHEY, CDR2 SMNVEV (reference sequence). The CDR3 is CASRKTGGFYEQYF. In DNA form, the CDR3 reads TGTGCCAGCAGGAAGACCGGAGGGTTCTACGAGCAGTACTTC.

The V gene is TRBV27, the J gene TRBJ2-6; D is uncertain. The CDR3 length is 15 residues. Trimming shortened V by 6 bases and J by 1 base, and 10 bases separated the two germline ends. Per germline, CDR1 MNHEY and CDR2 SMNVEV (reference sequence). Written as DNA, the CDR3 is TGTGCCAGCAGGGAGCCTTCGTCTGGGGCCAACGTCCTGACTTTC. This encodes CASREPSSGANVLTF.

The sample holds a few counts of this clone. The CDR3 DNA reads as TGTGCCAGCAATACTCGAGGACTGGGCAACTACGAGCAGTACTTC. This codes for CASNTRGLGNYEQYF. The chain employs TRBV5-6 and TRBJ2-7, with D possibly TRBD2 on 5 matching bases. Germline values: CDR1 SGHDT, CDR2 YYEEEE. The germline V and J ends were trimmed by 6 bases and 3 bases, with 19 bases remaining between them. The CDR3 is made up of 15 amino acids.